The rows below give T cell receptor beta chains drawn from one sample of a study of patients and donors after allogeneic stem cell transplantation. TCRdb used MiXCR to reprocess the RT-PCR reads, holding one entry per CDR3 protein. The repertoire holds around 150,000 distinct CDR3 sequences, with 25% to 35% as singletons. Sequencing was performed on blood, either unsorted or a sorted T cell fraction (not recorded which). These TCRs come from a human donor who was either an allogeneic HSCT recipient or a stem cell or donor lymphocyte infusion donor (not recorded which). It is not recorded whose cells these are; they may come from a transplant donor. Each CDR3 is given with its conserved first and last residue. The order of the fields is J gene, D gene, V gene, clone size, CDR3 protein, CDR3 DNA. A D gene is named only where the DNA matches it firmly. Some rows mark clone size as missing; the rest say once, few, many or name a class of expanded clone.

TRBJ2-1 | - | TRBV21-1 | - | CASTTGGSYNEQFF | TGTGCCAGCACCACAGGGGGCTCGTACAATGAGCAGTTCTTC
TRBJ2-3 | - | TRBV11-2 | few | CASSLASADTQYF | TGTGCCAGCAGCTTAGCCAGCGCAGATACGCAGTATTTT
TRBJ1-1 | - | TRBV5-1 | few | CASSLATDSEAFF | TGCGCCAGCAGCTTGGCGACGGACAGTGAAGCTTTCTTT
TRBJ1-2 | - | TRBV7-2 | - | CASTSLRQNGYTF | TGTGCCAGCACCAGCCTGAGGCAGAATGGCTACACCTTC
TRBJ2-2 | - | TRBV11-2 | - | CASSLDLSGELFF | TGTGCCAGCAGCTTAGATTTGTCCGGGGAGCTGTTTTTT
TRBJ2-3 | TRBD1 | TRBV20-1 | once | CSARRGQGTDTQYF | TGCAGTGCTCGTCGGGGACAGGGCACAGATACGCAGTATTTT
TRBJ1-1 | - | TRBV5-1 | many | CASSLGQPLNTEAFF | TGCGCCAGCAGCTTAGGCCAGCCTTTGAACACTGAAGCTTTCTTT
TRBJ2-2 | - | TRBV25-1 | - | CASSGEIAPTGELFF | TGTGCCAGCAGTGGAGAAATCGCCCCCACCGGGGAGCTGTTTTTT
TRBJ2-7 | - | TRBV6-5 | once | CASSRAMRSPYEQYF | TGTGCCAGCAGCCGGGCTATGCGGAGTCCCTACGAGCAGTACTTC
TRBJ1-6 | TRBD1 | TRBV20-1 | few | CSASLAGQGTSPLHF | TGCAGTGCTTCCCTGGCGGGACAGGGTACCTCACCCCTCCACTTT
TRBJ2-1 | - | TRBV7-9 | - | CASTPPYNEQFF | TGTGCCAGCACTCCCCCCTACAATGAGCAGTTCTTC
TRBJ2-7 | TRBD1 | TRBV5-1 | few | CATIQGVVDEQYF | TGCGCCACCATACAGGGGGTTGTTGACGAGCAGTACTTC
TRBJ1-1 | TRBD1 | TRBV7-6 | - | CASSTQGAEAFF | TGTGCCAGCAGCACCCAGGGGGCTGAAGCTTTCTTT
TRBJ1-5 | TRBD1 | TRBV29-1 | many | CSVGQGNQPQHF | TGCAGCGTTGGACAGGGGAATCAGCCCCAGCATTTT
TRBJ2-5 | TRBD1 | TRBV7-2 | - | CASSSTAGQARQTQYF | TGTGCCAGCAGCTCTACGGCGGGACAGGCAAGACAGACCCAGTACTTC
TRBJ2-5 | TRBD2 | TRBV29-1 | few | CSVEGLAAETQYF | TGCAGCGTTGAGGGACTAGCGGCAGAGACCCAGTACTTC
TRBJ1-5 | - | TRBV19 | - | CASSIGARNIHQPQHF | TGTGCCAGTAGTATAGGTGCCCGCAACATACATCAGCCCCAGCATTTT
TRBJ1-1 | - | TRBV7-2 | - | CASSLAVGSEAFF | TGTGCCAGCAGCTTGGCCGTGGGTAGTGAAGCTTTCTTT
TRBJ2-2 | TRBD1 | TRBV10-3 | - | CAITRQGDTGELFF | TGTGCCATCACGCGACAGGGAGACACCGGGGAGCTGTTTTTT
TRBJ1-2 | - | TRBV12-3/TRBV12-4 | few | CASSWWGRGYTF | TGTGCCAGCAGTTGGTGGGGCCGCGGCTACACCTTC
TRBJ1-5 | - | TRBV7-2 | - | CASSLEGRPQHF | TGTGCCAGCAGCTTAGAGGGGCGGCCCCAGCATTTT
TRBJ2-7 | TRBD2 | TRBV4-2 | many | CASSQELAGAGYF | TGTGCCAGCAGCCAAGAACTAGCGGGAGCGGGGTACTTC
TRBJ1-4 | TRBD1 | TRBV12-3/TRBV12-4 | many | CASSSIVLDRHEKLFF | TGTGCCAGCAGTTCTATCGTCTTGGACAGGCATGAAAAACTGTTTTTT
TRBJ2-7 | - | TRBV28 | few | CASREPREVGYEQYF | TGTGCCAGCAGAGAGCCCCGCGAGGTAGGGTACGAGCAGTACTTC
TRBJ1-1 | - | TRBV5-1 | many | CASSLDPGAMNTEAFF | TGCGCCAGCAGCTTGGATCCGGGGGCGATGAACACTGAAGCTTTCTTT
TRBJ1-6 | - | TRBV3-1 | - | CASSQGPWGSYNSPLHF | TGTGCCAGCAGCCAAGGGCCCTGGGGCTCCTATAATTCACCCCTCCACTTT
TRBJ2-1 | - | TRBV3-1 | - | CASSLYTQHEQFF | TGTGCCAGCAGCCTTTACACCCAGCATGAGCAGTTCTTC
TRBJ2-2 | TRBD2 | TRBV2 | - | CATRLAGDTGELFF | TGTGCCACCCGACTAGCGGGAGACACCGGGGAGCTGTTTTTT
TRBJ2-2 | TRBD1 | TRBV5-1 | few | CASSSDRAPGELFF | TGCGCCAGCAGCTCGGACAGGGCTCCCGGGGAGCTGTTTTTT
TRBJ1-1 | - | TRBV5-5 | - | CASSFSTNTEAFF | TGTGCCAGCAGCTTTTCCACGAACACTGAAGCTTTCTTT
TRBJ1-3 | - | TRBV27 | few | CASSLSGGYGNTIYF | TGTGCCAGCAGTTTATCAGGCGGCTACGGAAACACCATATATTTT
TRBJ2-7 | TRBD1 | TRBV28 | - | CASSEPGGSEQYF | TGTGCCAGCAGTGAACCAGGGGGCAGCGAGCAGTACTTC
TRBJ2-3 | - | TRBV28 | few | CASSFWQGADTQYF | TGTGCCAGCAGTTTCTGGCAGGGAGCAGATACGCAGTATTTT
TRBJ1-6 | - | TRBV4-1 | - | CASSQGRGSAEPLHF | TGCGCCAGCAGCCAAGGGAGAGGCAGCGCGGAACCCCTCCACTTT